This TCR beta chain was observed in a study of blood T cell repertoires in COVID-19. Overall study context: Acute and convalescent COVID-19 samples came from the United States, Italy and Spain. PBMCs, B-cell-depleted T cells, or T cells were the source of the cDNA or gDNA that made up the material.

A single count supports this clone. Authors' methods: Reference gene primer amplification gave estimated nucleated cell counts. Sequencing was performed with immunoSEQ multiplex PCR; in TCRdb, only in-frame clones are kept and a portion is missing. Clonal size and the V and J genes are those of that table, whereas D and trimming came from the DNA. The sample carries roughly 140,000 clones, roughly 80% recorded once. The receptor's source is a woman older than 75 with acute or convalescent COVID-19. Sequencing input: peripheral blood.

The CDR3 bases are TGTGCCAGCAGTTTTGCAGGACTAGCGTACAATGAGCAGTTCTTC. As protein: CASSFAGLAYNEQFF. This chain uses TRBV27 with TRBJ2-1; 9 bases are shared with TRBD2. The J segment lost 4 bases and the V segment lost 3 bases, leaving 4 bases of the junction unmatched. The CDR3 sequence is 15 residues long. Germline V lookup: CDR1 MNHEY, CDR2 SMNVEV (reference sequence).